The clone carrying this T cell receptor (beta chain) was observed a handful of times. Its matching antigen is unknown. V was clipped by 6 bases and J by 4 bases, with 10 bases between them. The V gene's germline CDR1 is ENHRY and CDR2 SYGVKD. The CDR3 loop spans 13 amino acids. The entry originates in a study of a mutant IDH1 vaccine in newly diagnosed glioma. Overall study context: Of the patients given treatment, around 62% were male and about 40% were female, and a mean age of about 44 years was recorded. Therapy received beforehand was radiotherapy, temozolomide, or both, with most patients given both. General observations from the study: Pseudoprogression appeared unlinked to shifts in leading peripheral T cell clonotypes.

The time point denotes: week 5, during vaccination. In every dose of vaccine, 300 ug of mutant IDH1 20-mer peptide was given alongside topical imiquimod. Each astrocytoma in the donors was new, WHO grade 3 or 4, IDH1-mutant and ATRX-lost. The data were produced by immunoSEQ multiplex PCR, yet TCRdb's version contains in-frame clones alone and is incomplete. The table lists about 38,000 clones, about four fifths of them singletons. The source material was PBMCs, sampled from a glioma patient whose treatment included an IDH1 peptide vaccine. The chain employs TRBV10-3 and TRBJ1-3, with D perhaps TRBD1 (5 bases). This receptor was obtained from a man aged 45-60 years with glioma. For the CDR3, the DNA is TGTGCCATCAGCGGGACTTCCGGAAACACCATATATTTT. Translating it yields CAISGTSGNTIYF.